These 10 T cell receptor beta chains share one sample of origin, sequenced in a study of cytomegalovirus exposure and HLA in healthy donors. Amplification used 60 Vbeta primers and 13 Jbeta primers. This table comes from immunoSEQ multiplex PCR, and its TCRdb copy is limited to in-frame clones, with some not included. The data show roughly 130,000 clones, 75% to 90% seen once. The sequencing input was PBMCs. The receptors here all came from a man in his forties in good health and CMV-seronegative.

The CDR3 DNA reads as TGTGCCAGCAGTGAACCGGGAGGACGAACCGGGGAGCTGTTTTTT. This encodes CASSEPGGRTGELFF. This chain links TRBV25-1 with TRBJ2-2, with 7 bases identical to TRBD2. J lost 5 bases, V lost 2 bases, and 5 bases had no gene match. In germline, CDR1 is MGHDK, CDR2 SYGVNS. This CDR3 is 15 amino acids long.

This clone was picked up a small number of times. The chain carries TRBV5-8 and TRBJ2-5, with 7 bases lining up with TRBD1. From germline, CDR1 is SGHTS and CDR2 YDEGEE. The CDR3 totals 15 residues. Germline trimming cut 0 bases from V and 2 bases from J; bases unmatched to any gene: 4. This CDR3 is CASSLGDRVQETQYF. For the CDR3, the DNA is TGTGCCAGCAGCTTGGGCGACAGGGTTCAAGAGACCCAGTACTTC.

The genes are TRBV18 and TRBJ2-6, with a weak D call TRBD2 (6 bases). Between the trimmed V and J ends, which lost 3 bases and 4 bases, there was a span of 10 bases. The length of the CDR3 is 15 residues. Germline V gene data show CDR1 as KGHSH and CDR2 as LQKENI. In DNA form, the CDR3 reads TGTGCCAGCTCACCGGGGGGACCCGGGGCCAACGTCCTGACTTTC. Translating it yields CASSPGGPGANVLTF.

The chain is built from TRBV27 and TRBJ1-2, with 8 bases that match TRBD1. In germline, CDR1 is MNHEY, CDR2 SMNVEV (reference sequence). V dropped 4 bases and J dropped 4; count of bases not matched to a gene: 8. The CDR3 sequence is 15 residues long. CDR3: CASSSRTGTGYGYTF. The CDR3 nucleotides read TGTGCCAGCAGTTCTCGGACAGGGACCGGCTATGGCTACACCTTC.

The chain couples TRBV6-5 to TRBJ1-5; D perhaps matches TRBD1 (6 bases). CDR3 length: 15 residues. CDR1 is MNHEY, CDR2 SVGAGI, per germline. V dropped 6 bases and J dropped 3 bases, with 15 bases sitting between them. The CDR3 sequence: CASRRGGGPNQPQHF. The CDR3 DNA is TGTGCCAGCAGACGTGGTGGGGGCCCCAATCAGCCCCAGCATTTT.

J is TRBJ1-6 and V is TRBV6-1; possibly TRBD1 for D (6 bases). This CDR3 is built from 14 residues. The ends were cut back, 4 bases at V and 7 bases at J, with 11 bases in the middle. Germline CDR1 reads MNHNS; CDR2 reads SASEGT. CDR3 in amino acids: CASSARQENSPLHF. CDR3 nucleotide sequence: TGTGCCAGCAGTGCCAGACAGGAGAATTCACCCCTCCACTTT.

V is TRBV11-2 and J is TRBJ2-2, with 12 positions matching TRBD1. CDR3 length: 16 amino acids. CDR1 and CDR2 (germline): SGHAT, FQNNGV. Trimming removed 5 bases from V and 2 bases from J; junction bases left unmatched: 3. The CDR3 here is CASSRDRGPNTGELFF. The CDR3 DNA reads TGTGCCAGCAGCCGGGACAGGGGGCCCAACACCGGGGAGCTGTTTTTT.

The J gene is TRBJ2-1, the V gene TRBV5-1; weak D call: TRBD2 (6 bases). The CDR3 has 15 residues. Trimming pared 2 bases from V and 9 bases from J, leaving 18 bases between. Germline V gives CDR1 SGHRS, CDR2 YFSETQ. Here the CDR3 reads CASSLPGLTTGEQFF. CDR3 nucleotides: TGCGCCAGCAGCTTACCGGGACTCACAACGGGTGAGCAGTTCTTC.

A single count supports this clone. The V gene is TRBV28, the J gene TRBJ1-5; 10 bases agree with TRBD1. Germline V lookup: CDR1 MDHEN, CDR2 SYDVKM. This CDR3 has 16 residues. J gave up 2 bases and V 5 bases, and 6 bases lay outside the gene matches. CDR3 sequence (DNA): TGTGCCAGCAGTATGGGACAGGGGAATGGCAATCAGCCCCAGCATTTT. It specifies CASSMGQGNGNQPQHF.

CDR3 sequence: CASSLSASGSNTGELFF. CDR3 bases: TGTGCCAGCAGCTTGTCGGCTAGCGGGAGTAACACCGGGGAGCTGTTTTTT. This chain uses TRBV5-4 with TRBJ2-2, with TRBD2 matching over 10 bases. The V gene end was trimmed by 1 base and the J gene end by 2 bases; junction bases not matched to a gene: 5. CDR3 length: 17 residues. Germline CDR1 reads SGHNT; CDR2 reads YYREEE (reference sequence).